What follows are 14 T cell receptor beta chains derived from one specimen sequenced in a study of blood T cells in healthy people across ages. PCR was performed a second time for 7 to 11 cycles using a sample-barcoded 5' primer and a J-beta primer mix. TCRdb fed the 5' RACE reads into MiXCR, producing one record per CDR3 protein. The sample contains around 580,000 distinct CDR3 sequences, 47% of which appear only once. The material sequenced was blood. The source of these receptors is a man older than 75 in good health.

This clonotype was recorded at least ten times. V is TRBV7-9 and J is TRBJ2-2; D gene uncertain. The CDR3 is 13 residues long. The V end was cut by 6 bases, the J end by 3 bases, with 8 bases between. The germline V gene has CDR1 SEHNR and CDR2 FQNEAQ (reference sequence). The CDR3 DNA follows: TGTGCCAGCAGTCATGGAGACACCGGGGAGCTGTTTTTT. This translates into CASSHGDTGELFF. Full variable domain (rest looked up from reference TRBV7-9 and TRBJ2-2): DTGVSQNPRHKITKRGQNVTFRCDPISEHNRLYWYRQTLGQGPEFLTYFQNEAQLEKSRLLSDRFSAERPKGSFSTLEIQRTEQGDSAMYLCASSHGDTGELFFGEGSRLTVL.

This clonotype was detected only a few times. A much larger clone differs by one base, so this may be a read error. The chain couples TRBV27 to TRBJ2-5; D possibly corresponds to TRBD1 (5 bases). The DNA end lines up better with TRBJ2-7; the J call may be wrong. The CDR3 runs to 13 residues. The V gene's germline CDR1 is MNHEY and CDR2 SMNVEV (reference sequence). The CDR3 DNA is TGTGCCAGCGGAATACAGGCCCCCTACGAGCAGTACTTC. Residues: CASGIQAPYEQYF.

DNA of the CDR3: TGCGCCAGCAGCAAGGGAGGGGCGGTTTCATTGGGCTACGAGCAGTACTTC. Its translation: CASSKGGAVSLGYEQYF. The V gene is TRBV5-1, the J gene TRBJ2-7; the match to TRBD2 covers 7 bases. The CDR3 runs to 17 residues. Germline V gives CDR1 SGHRS, CDR2 YFSETQ. V shed 4 bases and J 3 bases; nucleotides not matched to a gene: 16.

This clonotype was seen a few times. This chain uses TRBV20-1 with TRBJ2-7, with TRBD2 identical over 11 bases. Losses at the gene ends were 5 bases for V and 0 bases for J; bases not matched to a gene: 12. This CDR3 has 17 residues. CDR1 and CDR2 from the germline V gene are DFQATT and SNEGSKA (reference sequence). The CDR3 sequence: CSASGTSGAAGSYEQYF. CDR3 nucleotide sequence: TGCAGTGCTTCCGGGACTAGCGGCGCGGCGGGCTCCTACGAGCAGTACTTC.

V is TRBV6-5 and J is TRBJ1-5, with D possibly being TRBD1 (5 bases). The CDR3 has 14 amino acids. CDR1 and CDR2 (germline): MNHEY, SVGAGI. The V end was cut by 2 bases, the J end by 8 bases, with 13 bases between. CDR3 DNA: TGTGCCAGCAGTTACCGTGCCGGGGCTGAGCCCCAGCATTTT. Amino acid sequence: CASSYRAGAEPQHF.

A few counts support this clonotype. A much larger clone sits a single nucleotide away, making a read error possible. CDR3 in DNA: TGTGCCAGCAGCCTTGATCCGGGAGGGCCCAATGAGCAGTACTTC. This sequence encodes CASSLDPGGPNEQYF. The genes are TRBV6-5 and TRBJ2-1; 8 bases map to TRBD2. TRBJ2-7 matches the DNA end more closely, so the J call is doubtful. There are 15 residues in the CDR3. Looked up from germline, CDR1 is MNHEY and CDR2 is SVGAGI.

The chain combines TRBV6-4 with TRBJ2-1; 16 bases are shared with TRBD2. The J call may be faulty, since TRBJ2-7 better matches the DNA end. CDR1 and CDR2 from the germline V gene are MRHNA and SNTAGT. The length of the CDR3 is 23 residues. CDR3: CASSDWTAGTSGRAERPYNEQYF. CDR3 DNA sequence: TGTGCCAGCAGTGACTGGACAGCCGGGACTAGCGGGAGGGCCGAAAGACCCTACAATGAGCAGTACTTC.

This sequence joins TRBV2 and TRBJ1-2; D ambiguous. CDR1 and CDR2 from the germline V gene are SNHLY and FYNNEI. V was pared by 5 bases and J by 6 bases, with 13 bases between. The CDR3 runs 13 residues. CDR3 residues: CASSLDTPDGYTF. CDR3 nucleotide sequence: TGTGCCAGCAGTCTCGACACACCCGATGGCTACACCTTC.

The chain recombines TRBV6-6 with TRBJ1-1; perhaps TRBD1 as D (5 bases). This CDR3 is 14 amino acids long. Trimming stripped 7 bases from V and 3 bases from J, with 15 bases between. Per germline, CDR1 MNHNY and CDR2 SVGAGI (reference sequence). CDR3 bases: TGTGCCAGCATCATCCGAGGGGACCACACTGAAGCTTTCTTT. It encodes CASIIRGDHTEAFF.

The V call is TRBV7-2, the J call TRBJ1-2; tentatively, D is TRBD1 (5 bases). CDR3 length: 13 residues. Germline CDR1 is SGHTA and CDR2 is FQGNSA. Trimming pared 2 bases from V and 7 bases from J, leaving 11 bases between. For the CDR3, the DNA is TGTGCCAGCAGCTTATTGGGGGTCGGTGGCTACACCTTC. This gives the protein CASSLLGVGGYTF.

The chain uses TRBV6-2 or TRBV6-3 and TRBJ2-5; D is undetermined. Germline assignment: CDR1 MNHEY and CDR2 SVGEGT. This CDR3 is 13 amino acids long. Trimming stripped 5 bases from V and 1 base from J, with 8 bases between. The CDR3 bases are TGTGCCAGCAGTGACACCGCCCAAGAGACCCAGTACTTC. Translated, it gives CASSDTAQETQYF.

The chain links TRBV20-1 to TRBJ1-1; no definite D call. The V gene lost 3 bases and the J gene lost 2 bases, with 7 bases spanning the gap. CDR3 size: 12 residues. The germline V gene has CDR1 DFQATT and CDR2 SNEGSKA (reference sequence). The CDR3 sequence: CSASSSNTEAFF. CDR3 nucleotide sequence: TGCAGTGCTAGCAGCAGTAACACTGAAGCTTTCTTT.

This clonotype was counted between two and nine times. The chain combines TRBV12-3 or TRBV12-4 with TRBJ2-5; maybe TRBD2 (5 bases). The J call could be wrong; TRBJ2-7 is a better fit for the DNA end. The CDR3 has 14 amino acids. The CDR3 is CASSLRTDSGEQYF. In DNA, the CDR3 is TGTGCCAGCAGTTTGCGGACTGATTCGGGCGAGCAGTACTTC.

In this sample, this clonotype turned up once. The rearrangement links TRBV10-3 to TRBJ1-1, with 7 bases identical to TRBD1. The CDR3 is 16 residues long. Germline loops: CDR1 ENHRY, CDR2 SYGVKD. V was clipped by 0 bases and J by 11 bases; unmatched bases: 15. The CDR3 DNA reads TGTGCCATCAGTGAGTCGGGGAACAGGGGCACGAACAGGGCTTTCTTT. It encodes CAISESGNRGTNRAFF.